A single sample gave rise to the 7 T cell receptor beta chains below, sequenced in a study of B cell selection in AIRE deficiency. Method: immunoSEQ multiplex PCR; TCRdb's copy keeps in-frame clones and lacks some. This sample has 20,000 to 25,000 clones, with 97% found just once. The sorted conventional CD4 T cells were gated as CD4+CD127+. Sequencing input: conventional CD4+ T cells sorted from PBMCs. These receptors all come from a human donor with AIRE deficiency.

This chain joins TRBV28 and TRBJ2-5; D is perhaps TRBD1 (6 bases). V gave up 2 bases and J gave up 4 bases, with 20 bases separating them. CDR1 and CDR2 (germline): MDHEN, SYDVKM. CDR3 length: 17 residues. The CDR3 loop reads CASSLRTGILLGETQYF. The DNA of the CDR3 is TGTGCCAGCAGTTTAAGAACAGGGATACTTCTAGGAGAGACCCAGTACTTC.

V and J are TRBV7-6 and TRBJ2-2; 10 bases are shared with TRBD2. CDR3 length equals 18 residues. Germline-derived CDR1 and CDR2 are SGHVS and FNYEAQ. With V trimmed by 5 bases and J by 4 bases, 13 bases remained unmatched. The CDR3 bases are TGTGCCAGCAGCATGACTAGCGGGTATGGAGGCCTCACCGGGGAGCTGTTTTTT. Protein product: CASSMTSGYGGLTGELFF.

The rearrangement links TRBV5-6 to TRBJ2-1, with 7 bases identical to TRBD2. Per the germline V gene, CDR1 is SGHDT and CDR2 is YYEEEE. The CDR3 is made up of 15 amino acids. Trimming took 6 bases from V and 3 from J; bases not matched to a gene: 9. As DNA, the CDR3 is TGTGCCAGCAAATTCTGGCGGGAGCTCTACAATGAGCAGTTCTTC. It yields the protein CASKFWRELYNEQFF.

The chain couples TRBV29-1 to TRBJ1-2; D is uncertain. CDR3 length: 11 residues. The V gene's germline CDR1 is SQVTM and CDR2 ANQGSEA. V lost 3 bases, J lost 8 bases, and 10 bases lay in between. CDR3 in amino acids: CSVEVYFGYTF. CDR3 sequence (DNA): TGCAGCGTTGAGGTCTATTTCGGCTACACCTTC.

V usage is TRBV7-3 and J usage is TRBJ2-2, with 9 bases aligning to TRBD2. The V and J ends lost 2 bases and 4 bases, in that order; junction bases with no gene match: 8. Germline V gives CDR1 SGHTA, CDR2 FQGTGA. The CDR3 covers 17 residues. DNA for the CDR3: TGTGCCAGCAGCTTAGATGGTAGCGGGAGAGGCACCGGGGAGCTGTTTTTT. Its protein is CASSLDGSGRGTGELFF. The entire variable domain, with the rest obtained from reference TRBV7-3 and TRBJ2-2, is as follows: GAGVSQTPSNKVTEKGKYVELRCDPISGHTALYWYRQSLGQGPEFLIYFQGTGAADDSGLPNDRFFAVRPEGSVSTLKIQRTERGDSAVYLCASSLDGSGRGTGELFFGEGSRLTVL.

This chain links TRBV11-2 with TRBJ2-7; 12 nucleotides align to TRBD2. Germline-derived CDR1 and CDR2 are SGHAT and FQNNGV. J gave up 4 bases and V 5 bases, and 9 bases lay outside the gene matches. The CDR3 runs to 16 residues. CDR3 in amino acids: CASSPRTSGILYEQYF. The CDR3, as DNA: TGTGCCAGCAGCCCTCGGACTAGCGGGATCCTATACGAGCAGTACTTC.

The chain has TRBV7-3 and TRBJ1-1; D perhaps matches TRBD1 (5 bases). CDR3 size: 13 residues. Germline CDR1 reads SGHTA; CDR2 reads FQGTGA. V shed 4 bases and J shed 3 bases, with 9 bases lying between them. CDR3 residues: CASSSGPYTEAFF. The CDR3 nucleotides read TGTGCCAGCAGCTCGGGACCGTACACTGAAGCTTTCTTT.